This entry lists 29 T cell receptor beta chains sequenced from one sample in a study of T cells expressing NK-cell markers (dated by TCRdb to the early 2020s). Library construction relied on 5' RACE. Sequencing was performed on an Illumina HiSeq 2000. The reads underwent TCRdb reprocessing, giving one record for each CDR3 protein sequence and no DNA. The sample table records about 460,000 distinct CDR3 sequences. The top ten clonotypes cover almost 1.5% of the sample. The sample consisted of blood T cells: a sorted CD56 or NKG2C T cell subset, CD4+ or CD8+ T cells, or bulk PBMC T cells (not recorded which). The receptors originated from a woman aged 50 to 60 in good health. Donor details come from another sample of the same person, matched by shared clones.

The chain links TRBV9 to TRBJ2-2; TCRdb outputs TRBD1, but without DNA this stays unchecked. Germline CDR1 and CDR2: SGDLS and YYNGEE. The CDR3 is 16 residues long. CDR3 residues: CASSARQGAATGELFF. Full variable domain (rest looked up from reference TRBV9 and TRBJ2-2): DSGVTQTPKHLITATGQRVTLRCSPRSGDLSVYWYQQSLDQGLQFLIQYYNGEERAKGNILERFSAQQFPDLHSELNLSSLELGDSALYFCASSARQGAATGELFFGEGSRLTVL.

The chain employs TRBV5-1 and TRBJ2-5; TCRdb's D call of TRBD2 is untestable without DNA. The CDR3 is 15 residues long. The germline V gene encodes CDR1 SGHRS and CDR2 YFSETQ. The CDR3 protein is CASSLSLAGGETQYF.

This sequence joins TRBV12-3 or TRBV12-4 and TRBJ1-3. The CDR3 has 14 amino acids. CDR3 protein: CASSSTGPGNTIYF.

The V call is TRBV21-1, the J call TRBJ2-1; TCRdb's assignment of TRBD2 cannot be checked, as there is no DNA. TRBV21-1 is flagged as a pseudogene. This CDR3 is built from 16 residues. CDR3: CASSRTSLRPYNEQFF.

V is TRBV6-5 and J is TRBJ2-2; TCRdb's D call, TRBD1, is unchecked because there is no DNA. The CDR3 is made up of 15 amino acids. Looked up from germline, CDR1 is MNHEY and CDR2 is SVGAGI. The CDR3 here is CASSHGLGKLGELFF.

The V and J genes are TRBV5-1 and TRBJ2-5. CDR1 and CDR2 from the germline V gene are SGHRS and YFSETQ. The CDR3 is 13 amino acids. CDR3 sequence reads: CATAKGLSETQYF.

V gene TRBV9 combines with J gene TRBJ2-5. CDR3 length equals 13 residues. Looked up from germline, CDR1 is SGDLS and CDR2 is YYNGEE. The CDR3 sequence is CASSVGAKETQYF. Drawing the rest from reference TRBV9 and TRBJ2-5, the complete variable domain is DSGVTQTPKHLITATGQRVTLRCSPRSGDLSVYWYQQSLDQGLQFLIQYYNGEERAKGNILERFSAQQFPDLHSELNLSSLELGDSALYFCASSVGAKETQYFGPGTRLLVL.

The chain couples TRBV24-1 to TRBJ2-1; TCRdb proposes TRBD2, but this gene call is untestable without DNA. Germline-derived CDR1 and CDR2 are KGHDR and SFDVKD. The CDR3 is 16 residues long. The CDR3 loop is CATSDSGLAVKYEQFF.

The chain links TRBV29-1 to TRBJ2-1; with no DNA, the TCRdb D assignment of TRBD2 cannot be verified. The CDR3 runs to 13 residues. Germline assignment: CDR1 SQVTM and CDR2 ANQGSEA. The CDR3 spells CSGRDFYYNEQFF.

The V call is TRBV11-2, the J call TRBJ1-1; the TRBD1 assignment by TCRdb is unverifiable without DNA. Germline-derived CDR1 and CDR2 are SGHAT and FQNNGV. The CDR3 is made up of 15 amino acids. The CDR3 reads CASSSSDTGIREAFF.

The chain combines TRBV6-1 with TRBJ2-6; the D call of TRBD1 rests on TCRdb alone, since no DNA is present to check it. The CDR3 totals 13 residues. Germline V gene lookup returns CDR1 MNHNS and CDR2 SASEGT. The CDR3 region is CATSGAGANVLTF.

The genes are TRBV15 and TRBJ2-5; TCRdb names TRBD2, which stays unverified in the absence of DNA. CDR3 length: 14 residues. Germline CDR1 reads LNHNV; CDR2 reads YYDKDF (reference sequence). CDR3 amino acids: CATSRGTSLETQYF.

The V call is TRBV4-1, the J call TRBJ2-1; without DNA, the TCRdb call of TRBD2 cannot be checked. CDR1 is MGHRA, CDR2 YSYEKL, per germline. This CDR3 spans 16 amino acids. The CDR3: CASSQEGTSGHNEQFF.

The V and J genes are TRBV6-5 and TRBJ2-5. Germline V gives CDR1 MNHEY, CDR2 SVGAGI. CDR3 length: 14 residues. CDR3 in amino acids: CASSYSPTVETQYF.

V is TRBV12-3 or TRBV12-4 and J is TRBJ2-7. The CDR3 loop spans 14 amino acids. Here the CDR3 reads CASSLGSKRYEQYF.

The chain carries TRBV28 and TRBJ2-2; TCRdb outputs TRBD1, but without DNA this stays unchecked. The CDR3 runs to 15 residues. Germline loops: CDR1 MDHEN, CDR2 SYDVKM. CDR3 amino acids: CASSGVRGLAGELFF.

The chain combines TRBV20-1 with TRBJ1-1. The germline V gene has CDR1 DFQATT and CDR2 SNEGSKA (reference sequence). The CDR3 runs 14 residues. This CDR3 reads CSARDVGERPEAFF.

The chain has TRBV7-9 and TRBJ2-3; the D call from TCRdb, TRBD2, cannot be confirmed without DNA. The CDR3 length is 15 residues. The germline gives CDR1 SEHNR, CDR2 FQNEAQ (reference sequence). The chain's CDR3 is CASSLDAGSTDTQYF.

V usage is TRBV21-1 and J usage is TRBJ2-7. TRBV21-1 is recorded as a pseudogene. The CDR3 is made up of 13 amino acids. This chain's CDR3 is CASSTKSRHEQYF.

The genes are TRBV5-6 and TRBJ2-7; as DNA is missing, the TRBD1 call by TCRdb cannot be tested. From germline, CDR1 is SGHDT and CDR2 YYEEEE. The length of the CDR3 is 15 residues. The CDR3 reads CASSPTGLDSYEQYF.

CDR3 loop: CATSRDRLVLGTQYF. The chain combines TRBV15 with TRBJ2-5; TCRdb reports TRBD2, a call that lacks DNA to check it against. Per germline, CDR1 LNHNV and CDR2 YYDKDF (reference sequence). This CDR3 spans 15 amino acids.

The chain carries TRBV5-1 and TRBJ2-2; TCRdb reports TRBD1, a call that lacks DNA to check it against. The V gene's germline CDR1 is SGHRS and CDR2 YFSETQ. The CDR3 extends over 15 amino acids. The CDR3 sequence is CASTLGSGGTGELFF.

The rearrangement uses TRBV18 and TRBJ2-3; TCRdb outputs TRBD1, but without DNA this stays unchecked. Looked up from germline, CDR1 is KGHSH and CDR2 is LQKENI. The CDR3 totals 14 residues. Here the CDR3 reads CASSLTGGPDTQYF.

This chain joins TRBV20-1 and TRBJ2-3; TCRdb outputs TRBD1, but without DNA this stays unchecked. This CDR3 is built from 14 residues. Germline V CDR1 and CDR2: DFQATT, SNEGSKA (reference sequence). The CDR3 protein is CSARRDGGGEAQYF.

V gene TRBV12-5 combines with J gene TRBJ1-1; no DNA is available, so the TRBD1 call from TCRdb remains unchecked. CDR3 length: 16 amino acids. CDR1 LGHNT and CDR2 FRNRAP come from the germline V gene. CDR3 sequence reads: CASAFGQGAFYTEAFF.

The CDR3 sequence: CATGGVGNQPQHF. This sequence joins TRBV15 and TRBJ1-5; checking the TCRdb D call of TRBD1 is not possible without DNA. The CDR3 covers 13 residues. CDR1 LNHNV and CDR2 YYDKDF come from the germline V gene (reference sequence).

The V call is TRBV21-1, the J call TRBJ1-1. TRBV21-1 is annotated as a pseudogene. The CDR3 runs to 13 residues. This CDR3 reads CASSKVGLSEAFF.

The rearrangement links TRBV6-5 to TRBJ2-5; TCRdb calls TRBD1, which cannot be checked without DNA. CDR1 MNHEY and CDR2 SVGAGI come from the germline V gene. The CDR3 runs 13 residues. The CDR3 protein is CASKKGKGETQYF.

This chain uses TRBV18 with TRBJ2-1; TCRdb lists TRBD2, though no DNA is available to test this call. The CDR3 loop spans 14 amino acids. Per germline, CDR1 KGHSH and CDR2 LQKENI. CDR3 sequence reads: CASSPASGSGEQFF.